These 16 T cell receptor beta chains share one sample of origin, sequenced in a study of CD8+ T cells in alopecia areata. Following RNA extraction, reverse transcription yielded cDNA that acted as the sequencing template. Measured with immunoSEQ multiplex PCR; TCRdb has only the in-frame clones, and not every one. This repertoire shows about 150,000 clones, around 55% found once; its top ten account for 15% to 20%. Source: CD8+ T cells sorted from blood, taken at week 0. These receptor sequences come from a human donor with alopecia areata.

The genes are TRBV10-3 and TRBJ1-1, with 8 positions matching TRBD1. Germline values: CDR1 ENHRY, CDR2 SYGVKD. The CDR3 runs to 12 residues. The V gene end was trimmed by 6 bases and the J gene end by 8 bases; junction bases not matched to a gene: 5. The CDR3 bases are TGTGCCATCAGATCCGGGACAGGCGAAGCTTTCTTT. Protein sequence: CAIRSGTGEAFF.

This CDR3 reads CASSLVPTGQGSGYTF. CDR3 bases: TGTGCCAGCAGCTTAGTTCCAACGGGACAGGGCTCAGGCTACACCTTC. The rearrangement uses TRBV7-9 and TRBJ1-2, with TRBD1 matching over 9 bases. Germline lookup yields CDR1 SEHNR and CDR2 FQNEAQ (reference sequence). The CDR3 runs to 16 residues. V gave up 1 base and J gave up 8 bases; unmatched junction bases: 11.

This rearrangement joins TRBV5-1 to TRBJ2-7, with D perhaps TRBD2 (6 bases). Trimming stripped 4 bases from V and 10 bases from J, with 15 bases between. The CDR3 is 12 residues long. Germline values: CDR1 SGHRS, CDR2 YFSETQ. The CDR3 loop reads CASSPTGDSQYF. In nucleotides, the CDR3 is TGCGCCAGCAGCCCAACGGGAGATAGTCAGTACTTC.

This clone occurred a few times. Here the CDR3 reads CATGGGSSEQYF. The DNA of the CDR3 is TGTGCCACCGGAGGGGGGTCAAGCGAGCAGTACTTC. The chain combines TRBV10-3 with TRBJ2-7; D possibly matches TRBD1 or TRBD2 (6 bases each). Trimming took off 10 bases at V and 6 bases at J, with 16 bases between the two ends. The germline V gene encodes CDR1 ENHRY and CDR2 SYGVKD. The CDR3 consists of 12 residues.

This clone was seen more than once but under ten times. The chain employs TRBV5-6 and TRBJ2-1; no firm D call. V lost 4 bases and J 9 bases, leaving 14 bases between the germline ends. The CDR3 spans 13 residues. Germline CDR1 reads SGHDT; CDR2 reads YYEEEE. DNA for the CDR3: TGTGCCAGCAGCCAGACCCGCTGGGCTGAGCAGTTCTTC. Its translation is CASSQTRWAEQFF. The whole variable domain, filled in from reference TRBV5-6 and TRBJ2-1, reads DAGVTQSPTHLIKTRGQQVTLRCSPKSGHDTVSWYQQALGQGPQFIFQYYEEEERQRGNFPDRFSGHQFPNYSSELNVNALLLGDSALYLCASSQTRWAEQFFGPGTRLTVL.

This clone has more than one count but fewer than ten. The genes are TRBV19 and TRBJ1-2, with 10 bases matching TRBD1. Trimming cost V 7 bases and J 3 bases; bases outside gene matches: 5. This CDR3 is 14 amino acids long. Germline V lookup: CDR1 LNHDA, CDR2 SQIVND (reference sequence). The CDR3: CASTPGQGYYGYTF. The DNA for the CDR3 is TGTGCCAGTACCCCGGGACAGGGGTACTATGGCTACACCTTC.

The rearrangement joins TRBV5-1 to TRBJ2-7, with D unclear. Germline V lookup: CDR1 SGHRS, CDR2 YFSETQ. This CDR3 comprises 13 residues. V was clipped by 0 bases and J by 5 bases, with 9 bases between them. The CDR3 DNA follows: TGCGCCAGCAGCTTGGCAGGATTCGACGAGCAGTACTTC. It specifies CASSLAGFDEQYF.

This clone was observed a few times. This chain uses TRBV10-1 with TRBJ2-1; maybe TRBD2 (6 bases). Trimming left V 0 bases short and J 5 bases short, with 14 bases between. Germline CDR1 is WNHNN and CDR2 is SYGVQD (reference sequence). This CDR3 spans 16 amino acids. CDR3 in amino acids: CASSESFMRGDNEQFF. DNA for the CDR3: TGCGCCAGCAGTGAGTCCTTTATGCGGGGAGACAATGAGCAGTTCTTC.

This clone has a handful of counts. V usage is TRBV6-5 and J usage is TRBJ2-3; D possibly corresponds to TRBD2 (5 bases). Trimming cost V 0 bases and J 2 bases, with 9 bases left between them. CDR3 length: 15 residues. The germline gives CDR1 MNHEY, CDR2 SVGAGI. Here the CDR3 DNA reads TGTGCCAGCAGTTACTCTAGCGAAGTCACAGATACGCAGTATTTT. Residues: CASSYSSEVTDTQYF.

The V gene is TRBV10-3, the J gene TRBJ2-1; TRBD1 matches at 7 bases. Germline V gives CDR1 ENHRY, CDR2 SYGVKD. V was pared by 6 bases and J by 4 bases, with 6 bases of the junction left unmatched. The CDR3 length is 14 residues. The CDR3 DNA reads TGTGCCATCAGGACAGGGTTACGATACAATGAGCAGTTCTTC. Protein product: CAIRTGLRYNEQFF.

CDR3 in amino acids: CASSQGELGRRFF. CDR3 DNA sequence: TGCGCCAGCAGCCAAGGGGAGTTAGGGAGGCGGTTCTTC. The chain combines TRBV4-3 with TRBJ2-1; D is possibly TRBD2 (6 bases). The CDR3 sequence is 13 residues long. Per germline, CDR1 LGHNA and CDR2 YSLEER. Trimming left V 1 base short and J 15 bases short, with 16 bases between.

This clone has a single count. The genes are TRBV15 and TRBJ2-1; unclear D gene. Trimming cost V 3 bases and J 7 bases, with 7 bases left between them. Germline V CDR1 and CDR2: LNHNV, YYDKDF (reference sequence). The CDR3 runs to 12 residues. CDR3 nucleotides: TGTGCCACCAGCAGTGATGAGAATGAGCAGTTCTTC. As protein: CATSSDENEQFF.

This clone has more than one count but fewer than ten. This chain connects TRBV19 to TRBJ1-2, with D unclear. V was clipped by 7 bases and J by 8 bases, with 26 bases between them. The germline V gene encodes CDR1 LNHDA and CDR2 SQIVND (reference sequence). The CDR3 sequence is 16 residues long. This CDR3 reads CASTPNEQVPSGGYTF. As DNA, the CDR3 is TGTGCCAGTACCCCAAACGAGCAGGTGCCGTCAGGCGGCTACACCTTC.

This clone showed up just a few times. The junction does not match germline at one end; this may be a read error. CDR3 in amino acids: CAISESNMDTIYF. The CDR3 nucleotides read TGTGCCATCAGTGAGTCGAATATGGACACCATATATTTT. This rearrangement joins TRBV6-6 to TRBJ1-3; the D is unclear. The CDR3 loop spans 13 amino acids. The germline V gene has CDR1 MNHNY and CDR2 SVGAGI (reference sequence).

With respect to this clone: This likely traces to a read error, being one base from a far larger clone. The chain uses TRBV7-2 and TRBJ2-7; D is possibly TRBD2 (6 bases). The germline gives CDR1 SGHTA, CDR2 FQGNSA. The CDR3 totals 14 residues. The CDR3, as DNA: TGTGCCAGCAGGTTAGGAGGGTCGTGGGACGAGCAGTACTTC. Translating it yields CASRLGGSWDEQYF.

In DNA form, the CDR3 reads TGTGCCAGCAGTGAAGTTCGGGGAGAGTGGCAGCCCCAGCATTTT. Protein sequence: CASSEVRGEWQPQHF. J is TRBJ1-5 and V is TRBV6-1; D not certain. Germline CDR1 MNHNS, CDR2 SASEGT. The CDR3 runs 15 residues. Trimming took 1 base from V and 7 from J, leaving 14 bases between them.